This note documents a single T cell receptor (beta chain) sequence. What it binds is not known. The data were obtained in a study of cytomegalovirus exposure and HLA in healthy donors. Whole-study context: Assignment to the Caucasian-associated ancestry cluster applied to over 70% of the approximately 360 genotyped donors.

Per germline, CDR1 SGHTA and CDR2 FQGTGA. There are 14 residues in the CDR3. V dropped 5 bases and J dropped 7; count of bases not matched to a gene: 5. The PCR contained 60 Vbeta and 13 Jbeta primers. Profiled with immunoSEQ multiplex PCR; TCRdb holds only in-frame clones, not every one. The table records 150,000 to 200,000 clones, roughly 75% of them present only once. Study results and limitations: Reports state that TCR beta sequences accurately predicted most subjects' HLA-A and HLA-B alleles. The classifier, whose performance was assessed in both the original and validation cohorts, reportedly diagnosed cytomegalovirus status with high specificity and sensitivity.

The sequenced sample consisted of PBMCs. V gene TRBV7-3 combines with J gene TRBJ2-2; 9 bases fit TRBD2. This receptor was identified in a man aged 40-50 years in good health and CMV-seronegative. In nucleotides, the CDR3 is TGTGCCAGCAGCAGAGTAGCGGGAGTCGGGGAGCTGTTTTTT. This sequence encodes CASSRVAGVGELFF. The full variable domain, with the rest looked up from reference TRBV7-3 and TRBJ2-2, is GAGVSQTPSNKVTEKGKYVELRCDPISGHTALYWYRQSLGQGPEFLIYFQGTGAADDSGLPNDRFFAVRPEGSVSTLKIQRTERGDSAVYLCASSRVAGVGELFFGEGSRLTVL.